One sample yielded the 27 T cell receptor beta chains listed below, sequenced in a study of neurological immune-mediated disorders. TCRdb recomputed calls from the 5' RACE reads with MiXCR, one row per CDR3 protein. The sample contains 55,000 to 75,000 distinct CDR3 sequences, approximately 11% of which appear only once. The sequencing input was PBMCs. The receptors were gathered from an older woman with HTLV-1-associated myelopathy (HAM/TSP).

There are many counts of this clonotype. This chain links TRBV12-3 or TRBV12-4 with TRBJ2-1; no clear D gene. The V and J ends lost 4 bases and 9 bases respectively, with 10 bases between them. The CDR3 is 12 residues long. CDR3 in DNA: TGTGCCAGCAGTTGGAGCAACGGTGAGCAGTTCTTC. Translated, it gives CASSWSNGEQFF.

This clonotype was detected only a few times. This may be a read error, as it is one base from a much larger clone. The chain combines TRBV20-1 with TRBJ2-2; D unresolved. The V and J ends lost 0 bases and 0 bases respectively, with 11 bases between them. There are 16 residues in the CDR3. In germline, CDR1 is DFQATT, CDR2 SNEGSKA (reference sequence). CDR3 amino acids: CSARDPVGTNTGELFF. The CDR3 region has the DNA TGCAGTGCTAGAGATCCAGTGGGCACGAACACCGGGGAGCTGTTTTTT.

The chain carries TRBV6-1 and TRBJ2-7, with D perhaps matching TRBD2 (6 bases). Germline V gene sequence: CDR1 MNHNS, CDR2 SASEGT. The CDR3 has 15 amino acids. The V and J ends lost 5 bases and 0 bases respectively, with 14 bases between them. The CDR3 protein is CASSPPSGFSYEQYF. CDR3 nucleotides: TGTGCCAGCAGTCCCCCAAGCGGGTTCTCCTACGAGCAGTACTTC.

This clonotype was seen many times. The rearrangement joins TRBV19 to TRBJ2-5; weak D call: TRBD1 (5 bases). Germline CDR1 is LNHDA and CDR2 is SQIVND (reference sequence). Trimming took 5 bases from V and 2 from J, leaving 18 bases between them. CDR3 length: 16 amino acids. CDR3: CASSVSTGFWQETQYF. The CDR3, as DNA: TGTGCCAGTAGTGTATCCACAGGTTTCTGGCAAGAGACCCAGTACTTC. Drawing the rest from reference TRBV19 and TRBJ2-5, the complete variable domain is DGGITQSPKYLFRKEGQNVTLSCEQNLNHDAMYWYRQDPGQGLRLIYYSQIVNDFQKGDIAEGYSVSREKKESFPLTVTSAQKNPTAFYLCASSVSTGFWQETQYFGPGTRLLVL.

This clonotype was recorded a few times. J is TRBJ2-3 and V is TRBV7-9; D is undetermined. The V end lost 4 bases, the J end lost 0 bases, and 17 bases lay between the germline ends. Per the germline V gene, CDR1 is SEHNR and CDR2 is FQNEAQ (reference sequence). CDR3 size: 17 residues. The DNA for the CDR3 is TGTGCCAGCAGCTCCCCCCTTTCGGGTCCTAGCACAGATACGCAGTATTTT. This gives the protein CASSSPLSGPSTDTQYF. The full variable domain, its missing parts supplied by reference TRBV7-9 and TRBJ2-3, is DTGVSQNPRHKITKRGQNVTFRCDPISEHNRLYWYRQTLGQGPEFLTYFQNEAQLEKSRLLSDRFSAERPKGSFSTLEIQRTEQGDSAMYLCASSSPLSGPSTDTQYFGPGTRLTVL.

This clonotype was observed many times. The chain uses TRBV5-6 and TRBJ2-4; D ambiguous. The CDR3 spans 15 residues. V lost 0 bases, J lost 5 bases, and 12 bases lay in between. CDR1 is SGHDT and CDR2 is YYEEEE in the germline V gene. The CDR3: CASSLVQSRQNIQYF. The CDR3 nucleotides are TGTGCCAGCAGCTTGGTGCAGAGCCGCCAAAACATTCAGTACTTC.

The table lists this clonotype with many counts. CDR3 in DNA: TGTGCCAGCAGTGAAGGACCCAGGGTAGTAAACACCGGGGAGCTGTTTTTT. It is translated as CASSEGPRVVNTGELFF. This rearrangement joins TRBV2 to TRBJ2-2, with D possibly matching TRBD1 (5 bases). This CDR3 is 17 amino acids long. Germline CDR1 reads SNHLY; CDR2 reads FYNNEI. Between the trimmed V and J ends, which lost 1 base and 2 bases, there was a span of 14 bases.

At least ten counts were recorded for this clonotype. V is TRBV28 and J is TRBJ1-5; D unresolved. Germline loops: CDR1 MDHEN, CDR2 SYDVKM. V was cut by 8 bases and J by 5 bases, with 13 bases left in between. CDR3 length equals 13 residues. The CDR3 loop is CASWAGSHQPQHF. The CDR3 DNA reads TGTGCCAGCTGGGCCGGGAGCCATCAGCCCCAGCATTTT. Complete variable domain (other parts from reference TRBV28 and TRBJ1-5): DVKVTQSSRYLVKRTGEKVFLECVQDMDHENMFWYRQDPGLGLRLIYFSYDVKMKEKGDIPEGYSVSREKKERFSLILESASTNQTSMYLCASWAGSHQPQHFGDGTRLSIL.

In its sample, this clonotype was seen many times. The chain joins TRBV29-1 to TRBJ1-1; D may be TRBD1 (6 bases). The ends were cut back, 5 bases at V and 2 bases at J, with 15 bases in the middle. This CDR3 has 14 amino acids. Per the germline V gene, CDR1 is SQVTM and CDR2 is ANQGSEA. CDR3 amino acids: CSVLVRGHNTEAFF. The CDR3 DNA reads TGCAGCGTTCTGGTTCGGGGGCACAACACTGAAGCTTTCTTT.

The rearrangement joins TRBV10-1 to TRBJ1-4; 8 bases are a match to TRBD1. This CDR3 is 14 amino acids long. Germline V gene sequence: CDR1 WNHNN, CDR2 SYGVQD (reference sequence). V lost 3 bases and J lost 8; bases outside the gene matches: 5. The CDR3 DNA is TGCGCCAGCAGTGATGGAACAGGGGGAGAAAAACTGTTTTTT. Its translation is CASSDGTGGEKLFF.

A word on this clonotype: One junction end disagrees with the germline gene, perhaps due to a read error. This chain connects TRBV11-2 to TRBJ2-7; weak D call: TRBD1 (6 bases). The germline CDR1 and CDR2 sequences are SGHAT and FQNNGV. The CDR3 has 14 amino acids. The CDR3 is CASGSGTGFPQVAF. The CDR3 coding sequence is TGTGCCAGCGGCTCCGGAACAGGGTTTCCTCAGGTGGCCTTC.

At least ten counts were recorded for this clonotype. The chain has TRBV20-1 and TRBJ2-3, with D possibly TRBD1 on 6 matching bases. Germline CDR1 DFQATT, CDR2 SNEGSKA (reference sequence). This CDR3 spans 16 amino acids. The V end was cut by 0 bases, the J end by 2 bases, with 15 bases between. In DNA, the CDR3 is TGCAGTGCTAGAGATTGGGCCGACAGGAACACAGATACGCAGTATTTT. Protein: CSARDWADRNTDTQYF.

The CDR3 loop is CASSTQATNYGYTF. In nucleotides, the CDR3 is TGTGCCAGCAGCACCCAGGCTACTAACTATGGCTACACCTTC. V gene TRBV7-9 combines with J gene TRBJ1-2; no clear D gene. Germline V CDR1 and CDR2: SEHNR, FQNEAQ (reference sequence). With 5 bases removed from V and 0 bases from J, the gap between germline ends came to 10 bases. The CDR3 covers 14 residues. Full variable domain (missing parts from reference TRBV7-9 and TRBJ1-2): DTGVSQNPRHKITKRGQNVTFRCDPISEHNRLYWYRQTLGQGPEFLTYFQNEAQLEKSRLLSDRFSAERPKGSFSTLEIQRTEQGDSAMYLCASSTQATNYGYTFGSGTRLTVV.

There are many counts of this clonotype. CDR3 in DNA: TGTGCCACCAGTGATTTGCAGTACACTGAAGCTTTCTTT. Its translation: CATSDLQYTEAFF. The rearrangement uses TRBV24-1 and TRBJ1-1; D is uncertain. Germline V CDR1 and CDR2: KGHDR, SFDVKD. The ends were cut back, 0 bases at V and 3 bases at J, with 4 bases in the middle. The CDR3 consists of 13 residues.

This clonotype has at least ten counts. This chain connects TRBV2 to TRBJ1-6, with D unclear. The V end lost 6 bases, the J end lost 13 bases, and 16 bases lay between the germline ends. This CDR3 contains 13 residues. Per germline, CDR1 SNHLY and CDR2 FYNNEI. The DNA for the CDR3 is TGTGCCAGCAGCCTGGACCCCAACGGTCCCCTCCACTTT. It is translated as CASSLDPNGPLHF. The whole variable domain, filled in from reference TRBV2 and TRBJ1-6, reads EPEVTQTPSHQVTQMGQEVILRCVPISNHLYFYWYRQILGQKVEFLVSFYNNEISEKSEIFDDQFSVERPDGSNFTLKIRSTKLEDSAMYFCASSLDPNGPLHFGNGTRLTVT.

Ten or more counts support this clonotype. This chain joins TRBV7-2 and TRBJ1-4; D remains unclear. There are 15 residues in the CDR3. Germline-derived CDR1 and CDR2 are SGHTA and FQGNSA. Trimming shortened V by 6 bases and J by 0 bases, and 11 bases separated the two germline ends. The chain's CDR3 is CASSSTFATNEKLFF. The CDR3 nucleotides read TGTGCCAGCAGTTCGACCTTTGCAACTAATGAAAAACTGTTTTTT.

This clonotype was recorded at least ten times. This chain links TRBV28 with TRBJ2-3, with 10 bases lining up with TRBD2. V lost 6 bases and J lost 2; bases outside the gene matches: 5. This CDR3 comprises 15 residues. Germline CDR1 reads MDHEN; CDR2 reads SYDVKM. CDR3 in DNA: TGTGCCAGCAGCTCTAGCGGGAGACACACAGATACGCAGTATTTT. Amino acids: CASSSSGRHTDTQYF.

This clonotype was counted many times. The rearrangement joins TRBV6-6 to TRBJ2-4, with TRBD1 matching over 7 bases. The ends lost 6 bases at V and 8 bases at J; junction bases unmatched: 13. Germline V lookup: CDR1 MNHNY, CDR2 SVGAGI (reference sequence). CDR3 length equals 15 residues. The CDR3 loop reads CASSFDRDLRHIQYF. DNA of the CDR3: TGTGCCAGCAGCTTCGACAGGGATCTTAGGCACATTCAGTACTTC.

The CDR3 nucleotides are TGCGCCAGCAGCAACCCACGGGAGGGCCTGGCAGATACGCAGTATTTT. Its protein product is CASSNPREGLADTQYF. The chain combines TRBV5-1 with TRBJ2-3, with 8 bases that match TRBD2. This CDR3 is built from 16 residues. V shed 4 bases, J shed 4 bases, and the junction held 11 bases outside the gene matches. Per germline, CDR1 SGHRS and CDR2 YFSETQ.

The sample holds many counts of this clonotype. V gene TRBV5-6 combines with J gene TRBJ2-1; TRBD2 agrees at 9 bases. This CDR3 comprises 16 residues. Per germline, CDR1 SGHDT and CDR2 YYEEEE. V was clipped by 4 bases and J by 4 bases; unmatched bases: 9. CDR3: CASSATTSGVYNEQFF. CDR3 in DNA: TGTGCCAGCAGCGCCACGACTAGCGGCGTTTACAATGAGCAGTTCTTC.

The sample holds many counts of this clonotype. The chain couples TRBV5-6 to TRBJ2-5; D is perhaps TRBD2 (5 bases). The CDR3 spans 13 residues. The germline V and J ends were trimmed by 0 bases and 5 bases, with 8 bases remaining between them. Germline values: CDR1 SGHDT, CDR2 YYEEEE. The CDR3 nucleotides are TGTGCCAGCAGCTTGGGAGGGTCCGAGACCCAGTACTTC. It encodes CASSLGGSETQYF.

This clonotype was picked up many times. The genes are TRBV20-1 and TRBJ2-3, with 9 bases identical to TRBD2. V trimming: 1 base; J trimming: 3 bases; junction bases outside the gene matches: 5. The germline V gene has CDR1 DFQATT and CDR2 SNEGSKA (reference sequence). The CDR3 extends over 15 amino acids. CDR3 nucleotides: TGCAGTGCTAGAGGTAGCGGGAGTATAACAGATACGCAGTATTTT. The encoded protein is CSARGSGSITDTQYF.

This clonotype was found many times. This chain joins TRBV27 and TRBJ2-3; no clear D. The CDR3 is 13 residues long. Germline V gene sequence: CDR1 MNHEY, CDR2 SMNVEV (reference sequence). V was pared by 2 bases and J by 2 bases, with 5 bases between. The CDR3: CASSLKPTDTQYF. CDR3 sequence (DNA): TGTGCCAGCAGTTTAAAGCCCACAGATACGCAGTATTTT.

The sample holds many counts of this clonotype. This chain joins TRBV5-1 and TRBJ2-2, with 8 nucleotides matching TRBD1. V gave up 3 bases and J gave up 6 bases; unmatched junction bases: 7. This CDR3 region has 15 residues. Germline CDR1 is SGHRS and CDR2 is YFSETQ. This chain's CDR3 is CASSYGTGLAGELFF. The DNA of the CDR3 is TGCGCCAGCAGCTACGGGACAGGATTAGCCGGGGAGCTGTTTTTT.

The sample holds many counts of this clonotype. The CDR3 loop reads CASSFKDNQPQHF. The CDR3 nucleotides are TGTGCCAGCAGCTTTAAGGACAATCAGCCCCAGCATTTT. The chain is built from TRBV7-9 and TRBJ1-5; D remains ambiguous. The V and J ends lost 3 bases and 3 bases respectively, with 6 bases between them. CDR1 is SEHNR, CDR2 FQNEAQ, per germline (reference sequence). The CDR3 is 13 amino acids.

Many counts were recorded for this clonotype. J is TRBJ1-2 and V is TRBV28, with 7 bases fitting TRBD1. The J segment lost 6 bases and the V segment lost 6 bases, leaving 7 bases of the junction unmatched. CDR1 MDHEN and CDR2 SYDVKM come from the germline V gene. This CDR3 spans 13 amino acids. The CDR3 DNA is TGTGCCAGCAGGGCGACAGGGAGGGATGGCTACACCTTC. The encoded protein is CASRATGRDGYTF.

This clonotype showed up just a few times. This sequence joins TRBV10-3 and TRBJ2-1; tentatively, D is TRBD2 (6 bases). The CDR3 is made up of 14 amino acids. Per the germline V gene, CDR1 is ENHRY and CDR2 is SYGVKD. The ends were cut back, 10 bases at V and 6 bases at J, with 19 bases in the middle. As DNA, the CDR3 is TGTGCCACATGGGGGGAGGAGTCCCCCAATGAGCAGTTCTTC. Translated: CATWGEESPNEQFF.